Listed below are T cell receptor beta chains from one sample, sequenced in a study of blood T cells in healthy people across ages. TCRdb redid the calling of the 5' RACE reads with MiXCR, one entry per CDR3 protein. The repertoire holds some 1,500,000 distinct CDR3 sequences, with approximately 42% as singletons. The sequenced material came from blood. The receptors were sampled from a woman aged 18 to 35 in good health. Each CDR3 is given with its conserved first and last residue. Each record gives: V gene, D gene, clone size, J gene, CDR3 protein, CDR3 DNA. D genes are given only for firm matches. Rows give clone size only sometimes, using once, few, many, or a class for an expanded clone.

V: TRBV6-5; D: TRBD1; size: -; J: TRBJ2-7; CDR3: CASSSRGQGVFSYEQYF; DNA: TGTGCCAGCAGTTCCCGAGGCCAGGGGGTTTTCTCCTACGAGCAGTACTTC
V: TRBV12-3/TRBV12-4; D: -; size: -; J: TRBJ2-7; CDR3: CASSKGLLSSYEQYF; DNA: TGTGCCAGCAGTAAGGGACTCTTGAGCTCCTACGAGCAGTACTTC
V: TRBV12-3/TRBV12-4; D: -; size: -; J: TRBJ2-3; CDR3: CASRPPADTQYF; DNA: TGTGCCAGCAGACCTCCAGCAGATACGCAGTATTTT
V: TRBV20-1; D: -; size: few; J: TRBJ1-2; CDR3: CSATNRVQFYGYTF; DNA: TGCAGTGCTACCAACAGGGTTCAGTTCTATGGCTACACCTTC
V: TRBV27; D: -; size: -; J: TRBJ1-1; CDR3: CASHPGTINTEAFF; DNA: TGTGCCAGCCACCCGGGGACCATTAACACTGAAGCTTTCTTT
V: TRBV10-3; D: -; size: few; J: TRBJ2-1; CDR3: CATSQRDTYNEQFF; DNA: TGTGCCACCTCACAGCGGGACACCTACAATGAGCAGTTCTTC
V: TRBV28; D: -; size: -; J: TRBJ2-7; CDR3: CASSSGTLLYEQYF; DNA: TGTGCCAGCAGTTCCGGGACTCTCCTCTACGAGCAGTACTTC
V: TRBV14; D: -; size: -; J: TRBJ2-1; CDR3: CASSQDIAGQQFF; DNA: TGTGCCAGCAGCCAAGATATCGCAGGTCAGCAGTTCTTC
V: TRBV20-1; D: -; size: -; J: TRBJ2-7; CDR3: CSARLGQIYEQYF; DNA: TGCAGTGCTAGACTGGGCCAGATCTACGAGCAGTACTTC
V: TRBV7-2; D: TRBD1; size: few; J: TRBJ2-5; CDR3: CASSPETGLETQYF; DNA: TGTGCCAGCAGCCCAGAGACAGGGTTAGAGACCCAGTACTTC
V: TRBV20-1; D: -; size: few; J: TRBJ1-2; CDR3: CSARDRGGDYGYTF; DNA: TGCAGTGCTAGAGATCGGGGGGGGGACTATGGCTACACCTTC
V: TRBV12-3/TRBV12-4; D: TRBD1; size: -; J: TRBJ1-2; CDR3: CASSQPGQIFYGYTF; DNA: TGTGCCAGCAGTCAACCGGGACAGATCTTTTATGGCTACACCTTC
V: TRBV15; D: TRBD1; size: few; J: TRBJ1-2; CDR3: CATSSGTGSYGYTF; DNA: TGTGCCACCAGCAGCGGGACAGGTTCTTATGGCTACACCTTC
V: TRBV24-1; D: -; size: -; J: TRBJ2-1; CDR3: CATSGLGDYEQFF; DNA: TGTGCCACCAGTGGTCTAGGGGATTATGAGCAGTTCTTC
V: TRBV5-6; D: TRBD1; size: -; J: TRBJ1-1; CDR3: CASSYYYPGQGNTEAFF; DNA: TGTGCCAGCAGCTATTACTACCCGGGACAGGGAAACACTGAAGCTTTCTTT
V: TRBV4-3; D: TRBD1; size: -; J: TRBJ2-7; CDR3: CASSQERDRVAYEQYF; DNA: TGCGCCAGCAGCCAAGAGCGGGACAGGGTGGCGTACGAGCAGTACTTC
V: TRBV7-2; D: -; size: -; J: TRBJ2-3; CDR3: CASRPSSADTQYF; DNA: TGTGCCAGCAGACCCTCTAGCGCAGATACGCAGTATTTT
V: TRBV5-6; D: TRBD2; size: -; J: TRBJ2-1; CDR3: CASSKSRTSLWNEQFF; DNA: TGTGCCAGCAGCAAGTCCCGGACTAGCTTATGGAATGAGCAGTTCTTC
V: TRBV7-9; D: -; size: -; J: TRBJ2-7; CDR3: CASSLTLGASYEQYF; DNA: TGTGCCAGCAGCTTAACCCTGGGGGCTTCCTACGAGCAGTACTTC
V: TRBV3-1; D: TRBD2; size: -; J: TRBJ2-1; CDR3: CASSQGRIAGAQMNYNEQFF; DNA: TGTGCCAGCAGCCAAGGAAGAATAGCGGGGGCCCAGATGAACTACAATGAGCAGTTCTTC
V: TRBV6-6; D: -; size: few; J: TRBJ1-6; CDR3: CASQSYNSPLHF; DNA: TGTGCCAGCCAGTCCTATAATTCACCCCTCCACTTT
V: TRBV20-1; D: TRBD2; size: -; J: TRBJ2-1; CDR3: CSASPGTSGFNEQFF; DNA: TGCAGTGCTAGTCCCGGGACTAGCGGGTTTAATGAGCAGTTCTTC
V: TRBV20-1; D: TRBD2; size: -; J: TRBJ2-1; CDR3: CSARDRPSGSAKQFF; DNA: TGCAGTGCTAGAGATCGGCCTAGCGGGAGTGCTAAGCAGTTCTTC